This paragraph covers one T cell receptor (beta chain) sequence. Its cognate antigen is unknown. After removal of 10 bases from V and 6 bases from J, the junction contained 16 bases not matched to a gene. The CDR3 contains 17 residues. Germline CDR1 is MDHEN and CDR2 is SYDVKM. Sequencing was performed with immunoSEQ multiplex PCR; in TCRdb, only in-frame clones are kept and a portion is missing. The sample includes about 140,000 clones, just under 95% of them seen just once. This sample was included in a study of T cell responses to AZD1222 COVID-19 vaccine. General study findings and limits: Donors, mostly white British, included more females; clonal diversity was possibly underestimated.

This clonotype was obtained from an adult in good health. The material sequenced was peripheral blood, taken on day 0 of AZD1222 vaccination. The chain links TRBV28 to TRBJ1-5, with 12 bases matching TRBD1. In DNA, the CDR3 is TGTGCCATTCGTCCCCCGGGACAGGGGGCGCTCGGTCAGCCCCAGCATTTT. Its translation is CAIRPPGQGALGQPQHF.